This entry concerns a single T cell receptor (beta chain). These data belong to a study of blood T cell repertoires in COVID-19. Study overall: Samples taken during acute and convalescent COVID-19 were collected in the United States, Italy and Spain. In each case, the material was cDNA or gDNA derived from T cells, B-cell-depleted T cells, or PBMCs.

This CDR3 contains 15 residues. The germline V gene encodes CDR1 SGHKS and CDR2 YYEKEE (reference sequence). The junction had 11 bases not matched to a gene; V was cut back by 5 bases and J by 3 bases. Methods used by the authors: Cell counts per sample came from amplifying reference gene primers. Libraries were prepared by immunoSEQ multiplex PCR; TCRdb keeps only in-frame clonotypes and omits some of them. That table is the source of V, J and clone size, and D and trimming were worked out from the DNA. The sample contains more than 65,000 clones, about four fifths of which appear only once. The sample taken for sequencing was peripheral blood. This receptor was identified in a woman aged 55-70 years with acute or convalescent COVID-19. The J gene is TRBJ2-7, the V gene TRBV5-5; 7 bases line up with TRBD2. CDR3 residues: CASSRSWERDYEQYF. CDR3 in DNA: TGTGCCAGCAGTAGATCTTGGGAGCGGGACTACGAGCAGTACTTC.